This T cell receptor beta chain was sequenced in a study of T cell responses to AZD1222 COVID-19 vaccine. Deletions cut 4 bases from V and 11 bases from J, with 6 bases between. The CDR3 sequence is 10 residues long. The V gene's germline CDR1 is SGHVS and CDR2 FQNEAQ. Concerning this clone itself: Its cognate antigen is unknown.

Overall study findings and caveats: Seropositive status at baseline applied to only a handful of AZD1222 recipients. Close to half of all spike-specific TCRs reportedly target regions of the variants that are unmutated. Scientists sampled the repertoires only once the peak T cell response had passed. Spike-specific TCR depth and breadth grew after two AZD1222 doses.

Sequencing used immunoSEQ multiplex PCR; TCRdb keeps in-frame clones, though not all of them. Here the sample spans about 56,000 clones, 80% being singletons. The receptor comes from an adult who received the AZD1222 COVID-19 vaccine. The sample was peripheral blood, taken 28 days after the second AZD1222 dose. This chain joins TRBV7-8 and TRBJ2-1, with D maybe TRBD2 (5 bases). The CDR3 DNA follows: TGTGCCAGCAGCTCCGGGAAGCAGTTCTTC. Translation: CASSSGKQFF.